The rows below give T cell receptor beta chains drawn from one sample of a study of CD8+ T cells in alopecia areata. This table comes from immunoSEQ multiplex PCR, and its TCRdb copy is limited to in-frame clones, with some not included. The sample contains under 9,000 clones, about two thirds of which appear only once. Sequencing used CD4+ Tregs sorted from blood. These receptors originate from a human donor with alopecia areata. CDR3s include the opening cysteine and the closing phenylalanine or tryptophan. The D gene is left open where the match is weak. Size is omitted from some rows. Given values are once, few, many or a class for expanded clones.

clone size	V gene	D gene	J gene	CDR3 DNA	CDR3 protein
.	TRBV5-4	.	TRBJ2-3	TGTGCCAGCAGCTTCGGACTGGCGCCCACAGATACGCAGTATTTT	CASSFGLAPTDTQYF
.	TRBV2	.	TRBJ1-5	TGTGCCAGCAGTGAGGGCCGTTATAGCAATCAGCCCCAGCATTTT	CASSEGRYSNQPQHF
few	TRBV29-1	TRBD1	TRBJ2-1	TGCAGCTATCAGGACAGGGACTACAATGAGCAGTTCTTC	CSYQDRDYNEQFF
.	TRBV18	.	TRBJ1-1	TGTGCCAGCTCACCTTCAGGAAGCACTGAAGCTTTCTTT	CASSPSGSTEAFF
.	TRBV9	.	TRBJ1-1	TGTGCCAGCAATCAGGGTTTTTCCACTGAAGCTTTCTTT	CASNQGFSTEAFF
.	TRBV2	.	TRBJ2-2	TGTGCCAGCAGAAGATTAGCCGGGGAGCTGTTTTTT	CASRRLAGELFF
.	TRBV7-2	.	TRBJ2-7	TGTGCCAGCAGCCCCTCAAGGGTGTACGAGCAGTACTTC	CASSPSRVYEQYF
.	TRBV14	.	TRBJ2-7	TGTGCCAGCAGCTCCCCTGGAGAAGCAGGGGCGGCTGTAGAGCAGTACTTC	CASSSPGEAGAAVEQYF
.	TRBV5-6	TRBD1	TRBJ1-1	TGTGCCAGCGGACCACGAACAGGGGGTGGGAACACTGAAGCTTTCTTT	CASGPRTGGGNTEAFF
.	TRBV28	TRBD1	TRBJ1-4	TGTGCCAGCAGTTTGACTGGGGACAGGGGTCCTGCAACTAATGAAAAACTGTTTTTT	CASSLTGDRGPATNEKLFF
.	TRBV29-1	TRBD1	TRBJ2-7	TGCAGCGTTGTTGGGACAGGGGGTGGCGAGCAGTACTTC	CSVVGTGGGEQYF
.	TRBV5-5	TRBD1	TRBJ1-2	TGTGCCAGCAGCTTCCAGGGGGCGCTGGACTATGGCTACACCTTC	CASSFQGALDYGYTF
once	TRBV19	.	TRBJ2-7	TGTGCCAGTAGTATAGCGAGGGGACGCCAATCCTACGAGCAGTACTTC	CASSIARGRQSYEQYF
.	TRBV9	TRBD2	TRBJ2-1	TGTGCCAGCAGCGCCTTAGCGGGCAACAATGAGCAGTTCTTC	CASSALAGNNEQFF
few	TRBV4-1	.	TRBJ2-2	TGCGCCAGCAGAGAGCCGGGGGCGAACACCGGGGAGCTGTTTTTT	CASREPGANTGELFF
few	TRBV7-3	TRBD2	TRBJ2-5	TGTGCCAGCGCGTTGCTAGCGGGGGTAGGAGAGACCCAGTACTTC	CASALLAGVGETQYF
.	TRBV5-1	TRBD2	TRBJ2-2	TGCGCCAGCAGCTCATTAACCGGGACTAGCGGGACCGGGGAGCTGTTTTTT	CASSSLTGTSGTGELFF
.	TRBV5-4	TRBD2	TRBJ2-1	TGTGCCAGCAGCAAAGGGACTAGATCTCGGAATGAGCAGTTCTTC	CASSKGTRSRNEQFF
.	TRBV5-1	.	TRBJ1-1	TGCGCCAGCAGCCCTTCGACAGCGAACACTGAAGCTTTCTTT	CASSPSTANTEAFF
once	TRBV9	.	TRBJ1-2	TGTGCCAGCAGCGTAGTAGGGAACCCTAACTATGGCTACACCTTC	CASSVVGNPNYGYTF
once	TRBV7-3	TRBD1	TRBJ2-2	TGTGCCAGCAGCACAGGGACAGGGTACACCGGGGAGCTGTTTTTT	CASSTGTGYTGELFF
.	TRBV7-3	.	TRBJ2-2	TGTGCCAGCAGCTTAGGCGCCGGGGAGCTGTTTTTT	CASSLGAGELFF